A single sample gave rise to the 20 T cell receptor beta chains below, sequenced in a study of immune cell composition in non-small cell lung cancer (TCRdb year 2017). Normal lung samples were non-adjacent lung tissue taken as far from the tumour as possible, at least 3 cm away, from the same patient. Library preparation was by the immunoSEQ multiplex PCR assay. Here the immuneACCESS table is served through TCRdb, limited to in-frame sequences with V and J called. Missing clones are a known gap in these copies; in checked studies unresolved V genes cover under half, and the rest lacks a known reason. This sample gives about 2,500 clones in total; approximately 70% of them show up just once. Around 13% of the sample lies in the top ten. Sequencing was performed on non-adjacent lung tissue. The receptors shown here come from a human donor with non-small cell lung cancer.

The V gene is TRBV4-1, the J gene TRBJ1-4, with 7 nucleotides matching TRBD1. Trimming took 0 bases from V and 0 from J; bases not matched to a gene: 1. Germline V gene sequence: CDR1 MGHRA, CDR2 YSYEKL. CDR3 size: 16 residues. CDR3 amino acids: CASSQDQGATNEKLFF. The CDR3 nucleotides are TGCGCCAGCAGCCAAGACCAGGGGGCAACTAATGAAAAACTGTTTTTT.

There are a few counts of this clone. The chain employs TRBV28 and TRBJ1-1; D possibly corresponds to TRBD1 (6 bases). CDR1 and CDR2 (germline): MDHEN, SYDVKM. V lost 3 bases, J lost 10 bases, and 15 bases lay in between. The CDR3 is 13 residues long. For the CDR3, the DNA is TGTGCCAGCAGTTTTGGGGGCCTACGGGGAGCTTTCTTT. Translating gives CASSFGGLRGAFF.

This clone was observed once. The chain carries TRBV10-3 and TRBJ1-3; no firm D call. Germline values: CDR1 ENHRY, CDR2 SYGVKD. The length of the CDR3 is 14 residues. The V and J ends lost 7 bases and 4 bases respectively, with 14 bases between them. The chain's CDR3 is CAIKASPRGNTIYF. The CDR3 DNA reads as TGTGCCATCAAAGCGTCCCCGAGGGGAAACACCATATATTTT.

The CDR3 bases are TGCAGCGCCGGCGTTGGTGGTAGTGAGGTTGAGCAGTTCTTC. Protein: CSAGVGGSEVEQFF. The chain carries TRBV29-1 and TRBJ2-1; D is undetermined. The CDR3 sequence is 14 residues long. The germline CDR1 and CDR2 sequences are SQVTM and ANQGSEA. With 7 bases removed from V and 9 bases from J, the gap between germline ends came to 22 bases.

The chain links TRBV27 to TRBJ2-3, with 10 bases identical to TRBD2. J gave up 2 bases and V 3 bases, and 8 bases lay outside the gene matches. Germline CDR1 and CDR2: MNHEY and SMNVEV (reference sequence). The CDR3 sequence is 17 residues long. CDR3 in amino acids: CASSFASGRAYTDTQYF. The CDR3 DNA reads TGTGCCAGCAGTTTCGCTAGCGGGAGAGCCTACACAGATACGCAGTATTTT.

This chain connects TRBV19 to TRBJ1-5; 11 nucleotides agree with TRBD1. CDR3 length: 15 residues. The J segment lost 11 bases and the V segment lost 3 bases, leaving 9 bases of the junction unmatched. In germline, CDR1 is LNHDA, CDR2 SQIVND (reference sequence). CDR3 nucleotide sequence: TGTGCCAGTAGTATGGGACAGGGGGTCCCCTCGGCCCAGCATTTT. This gives the protein CASSMGQGVPSAQHF.

The chain couples TRBV19 to TRBJ2-2; 7 positions match TRBD1. CDR3 length: 15 amino acids. The V segment lost 4 bases and the J segment 2 bases; nucleotides outside the gene matches: 4. Germline CDR1 and CDR2: LNHDA and SQIVND (reference sequence). DNA for the CDR3: TGTGCCAGTAGTACGGGACAGCAAAACACCGGGGAGCTGTTTTTT. It specifies CASSTGQQNTGELFF.

The rearrangement joins TRBV6-5 to TRBJ1-4; 11 bases agree with TRBD1. Germline V CDR1 and CDR2: MNHEY, SVGAGI. The V and J ends lost 6 bases and 8 bases, in that order; junction bases with no gene match: 5. The CDR3 spans 14 residues. The CDR3 is CASSLGTGGEKLFF. The CDR3 DNA is TGTGCCAGCAGCCTTGGGACAGGGGGGGAAAAACTGTTTTTT.

The rearrangement links TRBV18 to TRBJ2-5, with 10 bases that match TRBD1. Trimming cost V 2 bases and J 4 bases; bases outside gene matches: 7. CDR1 is KGHSH and CDR2 is LQKENI in the germline V gene. The CDR3 has 16 residues. This CDR3 is CASSPKPDRGVETQYF. CDR3 in DNA: TGTGCCAGCTCACCAAAACCGGACAGGGGGGTAGAGACCCAGTACTTC.

The genes are TRBV7-2 and TRBJ2-2; D uncertain. Trimming shortened V by 2 bases and J by 8 bases, and 3 bases separated the two germline ends. The germline CDR1 and CDR2 sequences are SGHTA and FQGNSA. The CDR3 has 11 amino acids. CDR3 DNA sequence: TGTGCCAGCAGCTTACATGGGGAGCTGTTTTTT. It yields the protein CASSLHGELFF.

CDR3 sequence (DNA): TGTGCCACCAGCAGAGCTGACAGGGGGGAGTATGGCTACACCTTC. As protein: CATSRADRGEYGYTF. This rearrangement joins TRBV15 to TRBJ1-2, with 9 bases that match TRBD1. CDR1 and CDR2 from the germline V gene are LNHNV and YYDKDF (reference sequence). The CDR3 loop spans 15 amino acids. V shed 1 base, J shed 5 bases, and the junction held 5 bases outside the gene matches.

The rearrangement links TRBV7-2 to TRBJ1-2; D is unclear. Trimming shortened V by 7 bases and J by 8 bases, and 17 bases separated the two germline ends. Germline V gives CDR1 SGHTA, CDR2 FQGNSA. The length of the CDR3 is 13 residues. The CDR3 region has the DNA TGTGCCAGCACCCTCAACGGGGAAGGGGGCTACACCTTC. Translation gives CASTLNGEGGYTF.

V gene TRBV27 combines with J gene TRBJ1-5; 8 nucleotides line up with TRBD1. The CDR3 totals 14 residues. V was pared by 5 bases and J by 7 bases, with 7 bases of the junction left unmatched. Germline values: CDR1 MNHEY, CDR2 SMNVEV (reference sequence). In DNA, the CDR3 is TGTGCCAGCAGTCCACGGACAGGGTCGCAGCCCCAGCATTTT. As protein: CASSPRTGSQPQHF.

The chain has TRBV5-1 and TRBJ1-2, with 7 positions matching TRBD1. Germline V gene sequence: CDR1 SGHRS, CDR2 YFSETQ. The CDR3 extends over 13 amino acids. V dropped 1 base and J dropped 3; count of bases not matched to a gene: 0. CDR3 DNA sequence: TGCGCCAGCAGCTTGACAGGGGACTATGGCTACACCTTC. Translating it yields CASSLTGDYGYTF.

The chain links TRBV19 to TRBJ2-3; 8 bases line up with TRBD2. This CDR3 spans 14 amino acids. Germline values: CDR1 LNHDA, CDR2 SQIVND (reference sequence). With 7 bases clipped from V and 0 bases from J, the junction kept 3 bases outside the gene matches. DNA for the CDR3: TGTGCCAGTAAGGCTAGCGGGAGCACAGATACGCAGTATTTT. Its protein product is CASKASGSTDTQYF.

The chain uses TRBV4-2 and TRBJ2-7; TRBD2 is a possible D gene (5 bases). The CDR3 is 14 amino acids. From germline, CDR1 is LGHNA and CDR2 YNFKEQ. V lost 4 bases and J lost 2, with 12 bases in between. CDR3 loop: CASSPTDSTYEQYF. The CDR3 coding sequence is TGTGCCAGCAGCCCCACGGACTCGACCTACGAGCAGTACTTC.

This clone has only one observation. V usage is TRBV5-5 and J usage is TRBJ2-6; 8 nucleotides line up with TRBD1. Germline CDR1 is SGHKS and CDR2 is YYEKEE (reference sequence). The CDR3 runs 16 residues. The V and J ends lost 4 bases and 0 bases, in that order; junction bases with no gene match: 3. In DNA form, the CDR3 reads TGTGCCAGCAGCAAACAGGGGGTCTCTGGGGCCAACGTCCTGACTTTC. The encoded protein is CASSKQGVSGANVLTF.

This clone appeared a single time. The chain couples TRBV28 to TRBJ1-3; TRBD1 might be the D (6 bases). There are 14 residues in the CDR3. V gave up 6 bases and J gave up 2 bases, with 11 bases separating them. The germline V gene has CDR1 MDHEN and CDR2 SYDVKM. The CDR3 sequence is CASSPGGPGNTIYF. DNA for the CDR3: TGTGCCAGCAGCCCGGGGGGGCCTGGAAACACCATATATTTT. The whole variable domain, filled in from reference TRBV28 and TRBJ1-3, reads DVKVTQSSRYLVKRTGEKVFLECVQDMDHENMFWYRQDPGLGLRLIYFSYDVKMKEKGDIPEGYSVSREKKERFSLILESASTNQTSMYLCASSPGGPGNTIYFGEGSWLTVV.

The chain links TRBV11-2 to TRBJ2-7; 8 bases align to TRBD2. Germline V gene sequence: CDR1 SGHAT, CDR2 FQNNGV. The CDR3 runs 14 residues. V shed 5 bases and J 3 bases; nucleotides not matched to a gene: 6. The chain's CDR3 is CASSRGGQNYEQYF. DNA of the CDR3: TGTGCCAGCAGCCGCGGGGGGCAAAACTACGAGCAGTACTTC.

This sequence joins TRBV7-3 and TRBJ2-3; possibly TRBD1 for D (5 bases). CDR3 length equals 15 residues. The germline V and J ends were trimmed by 5 bases and 1 base, with 13 bases remaining between them. Germline CDR1 SGHTA, CDR2 FQGTGA. CDR3 sequence: CASSPSGYGTDTQYF. CDR3 coding DNA: TGTGCCAGCAGCCCCTCAGGGTACGGCACAGATACGCAGTATTTT.